These 13 T cell receptor beta chains originate from one sample sequenced in a study of T cells in women clearing cervical HPV infection. Some clones are missing from TCRdb's copy, which holds only in-frame ones; the method was immunoSEQ multiplex PCR. The clone table shows roughly 23,000 clones, with the ten largest holding about 9.1%. The specimen sequenced was blood buffy coat. The origin of the receptors is a woman aged 18 to 75 with a cervical HPV16 infection that either progressed to CIN3+ or cleared (not recorded which).

A remark on this clone: Coverage ceases 3 residues before the CDR3 finishes, and the germline J gene fills in the end. J is TRBJ2-5 and V is TRBV5-6; D is possibly TRBD1 (6 bases). The CDR3 extends over 14 amino acids. The germline V gene encodes CDR1 SGHDT and CDR2 YYEEEE. V was shortened by 1 base and J by 5 bases, with 12 bases between the two germline ends. CDR3 DNA, as far as it was read: TGTGCCAGCAGCTTGAGAGGGGGACCGGAGACC. This gives the protein CASSLRGGPET. The full CDR3 protein is CASSLRGGPETQYF.

In regard to this clone: The CDR3 extends 3 residues past the end of the read, so its final part is completed from the germline J gene. J is TRBJ2-2 and V is TRBV18; TRBD1 matches 12 bases. Germline V gives CDR1 KGHSH, CDR2 LQKENI. Unmatched junction bases numbered 8, after V lost 6 bases and J lost 6 bases. The CDR3 loop spans 16 amino acids. CDR3 in amino acids: CASSRPGQGAAGELFF. CDR3 DNA, as far as it was read: TGTGCCAGCTCCCGACCGGGACAGGGGGCCGCCGGGGAG. The full variable domain, in which reference TRBV18 and TRBJ2-2 provide the parts outside the CDR3, is NAGVMQNPRHLVRRRGQEARLRCSPMKGHSHVYWYRQLPEEGLKFMVYLQKENIIDESGMPKERFSAEFPKEGPSILRIQQVVRGDSAAYFCASSRPGQGAAGELFFGEGSRLTVL.

As concerns this clone: The read finishes 3 residues shy of the CDR3 end, and the germline J gene is used to complete it. The gene calls are TRBV13 and TRBJ2-3; D is unresolved. The CDR3 has 12 amino acids. Per the germline V gene, CDR1 is PRHDT and CDR2 is FYEKMQ (reference sequence). V lost 3 bases to trimming and J lost 2 bases, with 3 bases between them. The CDR3 sequence: CASSFITDTQYF. Incomplete CDR3 DNA: TGTGCCAGCAGCTTTATCACAGATACG.

With regard to this clone: The DNA ends 3 residues before the CDR3 does, and the rest of the CDR3 is filled in from the germline J gene. The chain combines TRBV19 with TRBJ1-1; unclear D gene. CDR1 is LNHDA, CDR2 SQIVND, per germline (reference sequence). This CDR3 contains 15 residues. The V end was cut by 5 bases, the J end by 0 bases, with 13 bases between. CDR3 protein: CASSFQAPMNTEAFF. The CDR3 bases that were read are TGTGCCAGTAGTTTTCAGGCCCCAATGAACACTGAA.

Concerning this clone: The read stops 3 residues short of the end of the CDR3; the missing end is completed from the germline J gene. The chain uses TRBV5-1 and TRBJ1-4, with TRBD1 as a possible D gene (6 bases). Trimming stripped 5 bases from V and 8 bases from J, with 13 bases between. Germline V lookup: CDR1 SGHRS, CDR2 YFSETQ. This CDR3 is 13 amino acids long. The covered CDR3 bases are TGCGCCAGCAGTCTGACAGGAGGGGAAAAA. Its protein is CASSLTGGEK. The CDR3, in full, reads CASSLTGGEKLFF.

The CDR3 here is CASSPASVAIEQYF. The sequenced CDR3 bases are TGTGCCAGCTCACCAGCTAGCGTTGCGATCGAG. J is TRBJ2-7 and V is TRBV18; D perhaps matches TRBD2 (6 bases). The CDR3 end is not reached by the read, which stops 3 residues before it; the germline J gene fills it in. Germline V gene lookup returns CDR1 KGHSH and CDR2 LQKENI. The CDR3 is 14 amino acids. The V and J ends lost 2 bases and 6 bases respectively, with 14 bases between them.

A remark on this clone: The read ends 3 residues early relative to the CDR3; the germline J gene fills the gap. This sequence joins TRBV6-1 and TRBJ1-2; 7 bases are a match to TRBD1. The germline V gene has CDR1 MNHNS and CDR2 SASEGT. V shed 3 bases, J shed 7 bases, and the junction held 11 bases outside the gene matches. This CDR3 is 15 amino acids long. CDR3 loop: CASSEVTGTDVGYTF. The sequenced CDR3 bases are TGTGCCAGCAGTGAGGTAACCGGGACAGATGTTGGC.

As regards this clone: The missing CDR3 end, 3 residues past where the read stops, is filled in from the germline J gene. The chain couples TRBV28 to TRBJ1-1; 9 nucleotides align to TRBD1. The CDR3 contains 13 residues. Trimming took 6 bases from V and 1 from J; bases not matched to a gene: 0. Germline values: CDR1 MDHEN, CDR2 SYDVKM. CDR3 bases read: TGTGCCAGCAGGGACAGGGGGAACACTGAA. This codes for CASRDRGNTE. The whole CDR3 sequence reads CASRDRGNTEAFF. The full variable domain, with the rest looked up from reference TRBV28 and TRBJ1-1, is DVKVTQSSRYLVKRTGEKVFLECVQDMDHENMFWYRQDPGLGLRLIYFSYDVKMKEKGDIPEGYSVSREKKERFSLILESASTNQTSMYLCASRDRGNTEAFFGQGTRLTVV.

With respect to this clone: Sequencing ends 3 residues short of the CDR3 end; the germline J gene provides the rest. The V and J genes are TRBV5-1 and TRBJ1-1; no firm D call. CDR1 is SGHRS, CDR2 YFSETQ, per germline. The CDR3 loop spans 13 amino acids. The ends were cut back, 4 bases at V and 4 bases at J, with 11 bases in the middle. CDR3 sequence: CASSGYRVTEAFF. The part of the CDR3 DNA that was read is TGCGCCAGCAGCGGTTACAGAGTCACTGAA.

On this clone itself: The sequence runs out 3 residues before the end of the CDR3; the remainder is reconstructed from the germline J gene. The V gene is TRBV20-1, the J gene TRBJ1-2; 7 bases map to TRBD1. Germline CDR1 reads DFQATT; CDR2 reads SNEGSKA (reference sequence). The V gene end was trimmed by 2 bases and the J gene end by 6 bases; junction bases not matched to a gene: 3. This CDR3 is built from 12 residues. CDR3 amino acids: CSARSGTDGYTF. The DNA read from the CDR3 is TGCAGTGCTAGATCCGGGACAGATGGC.

This clone registers medium-sized by frequency. With the read ending 3 residues before the CDR3 end, the germline J gene is used to fill in that end. This chain links TRBV7-2 with TRBJ1-5, with 9 bases lining up with TRBD1. The CDR3 has 13 amino acids. Germline V lookup: CDR1 SGHTA, CDR2 FQGNSA. Unmatched junction bases numbered 3, after V lost 5 bases and J lost 7 bases. The CDR3 loop is CASSQTGGQPQHF. The part of the CDR3 DNA that was read is TGTGCCAGCAGCCAAACAGGGGGCCAGCCC.

Regarding this clone: The CDR3 goes on 3 residues after the read ends, and that part is filled in from the germline J gene. This chain links TRBV7-8 with TRBJ2-1, with 7 bases identical to TRBD1. CDR1 is SGHVS and CDR2 is FQNEAQ in the germline V gene. The V and J ends lost 6 bases and 0 bases, in that order; junction bases with no gene match: 11. The CDR3 is 17 residues long. The part of the CDR3 DNA that was read is TGTGCCAGCAGGCCGCGGAACAGGGACAGCTCCTACAATGAG. It translates to CASRPRNRDSSYNE. The whole CDR3 sequence is CASRPRNRDSSYNEQFF. The full variable domain, with the rest looked up from reference TRBV7-8 and TRBJ2-1, is GAGVSQSPRYKVAKRGQDVALRCDPISGHVSLFWYQQALGQGPEFLTYFQNEAQLDKSGLPSDRFFAERPEGSVSTLKIQRTQQEDSAVYLCASRPRNRDSSYNEQFFGPGTRLTVL.

With respect to this clone: The read ends 3 residues early relative to the CDR3; the germline J gene fills the gap. The chain links TRBV27 to TRBJ1-2, with D unclear. This CDR3 comprises 15 residues. Trimming took 6 bases from V and 5 from J, leaving 19 bases between them. Germline loops: CDR1 MNHEY, CDR2 SMNVEV (reference sequence). The CDR3 bases that were read are TGTGCCAGCAGCTCGTGGCCACCTGAATATTATGGC. It is translated as CASSSWPPEYYG. The CDR3 in its entirety is CASSSWPPEYYGYTF.